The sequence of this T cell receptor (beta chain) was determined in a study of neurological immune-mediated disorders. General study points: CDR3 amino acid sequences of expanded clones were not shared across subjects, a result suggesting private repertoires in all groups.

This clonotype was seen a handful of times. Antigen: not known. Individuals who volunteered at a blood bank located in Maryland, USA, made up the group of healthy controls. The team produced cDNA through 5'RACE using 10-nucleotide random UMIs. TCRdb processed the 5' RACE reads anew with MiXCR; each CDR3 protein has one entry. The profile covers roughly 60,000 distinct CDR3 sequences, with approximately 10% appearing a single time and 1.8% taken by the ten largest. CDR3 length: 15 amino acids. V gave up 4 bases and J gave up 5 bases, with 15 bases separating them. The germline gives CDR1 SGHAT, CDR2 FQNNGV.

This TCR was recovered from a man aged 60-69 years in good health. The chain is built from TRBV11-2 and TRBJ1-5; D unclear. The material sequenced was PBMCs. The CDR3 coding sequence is TGTGCCAGCAGCTCCGGCGCACAACCATATCAGCCCCAGCATTTT. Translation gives CASSSGAQPYQPQHF.